The 25 T cell receptor beta chains below all came from one sample that was sequenced in a study of blood T cells in healthy people across ages. The use of a sample-barcoded 5' primer and a J-beta primer mix characterized a second PCR of roughly 6 to 11 cycles. TCRdb reprocessed the 5' RACE reads via MiXCR and lists one record per CDR3 protein. The sample includes hundreds of thousands of distinct CDR3 sequences, roughly 32% of them seen just once. The material sequenced was blood. The receptors here all came from a woman at least 80 years old in good health.

This clonotype was counted only a few times. This chain links TRBV9 with TRBJ1-6; 8 bases match TRBD1. V lost 3 bases to trimming and J lost 4 bases; unmatched junction nucleotides: 3. Per germline, CDR1 SGDLS and CDR2 YYNGEE. CDR3 length: 15 amino acids. The CDR3 bases are TGTGCCAGCAGCGGATGGACAGGGTATAATTCACCCCTCCACTTT. It yields the protein CASSGWTGYNSPLHF.

This clonotype has at least ten counts. The chain couples TRBV6-5 to TRBJ2-5; TRBD1 aligns across 10 bases. V shed 5 bases, J shed 3 bases, and the junction held 9 bases outside the gene matches. The germline CDR1 and CDR2 sequences are MNHEY and SVGAGI. The CDR3 sequence is 16 residues long. The CDR3 loop is CASSNQDRGYKETQYF. In nucleotides, the CDR3 is TGTGCCAGCAGTAACCAGGACAGGGGGTACAAAGAGACCCAGTACTTC.

This clonotype was seen once. This may be a read error, as it is one base from a much larger clone. The genes are TRBV5-1 and TRBJ2-3, with D perhaps matching TRBD2 (5 bases). Germline values: CDR1 SGHRS, CDR2 YFSETQ. The CDR3 loop spans 14 amino acids. The CDR3 DNA sequence: TGCGCCAGCAGCATACGGGCCGGGGTCGATATGCAGTATTTT. Its protein is CASSIRAGVDMQYF.

As concerns this clonotype: A much larger clone is a single base away; this may be a read error. The genes are TRBV6-5 and TRBJ1-2; a weak D match, TRBD1 (5 bases). CDR1 and CDR2 from the germline V gene are MNHEY and SVGAGI. V was cut by 6 bases and J by 8 bases, with 16 bases left in between. The CDR3 totals 13 residues. CDR3 bases: TGTGCCAGCAGGAACCCCAGGGAGAGCGGCTACACCTTC. This gives the protein CASRNPRESGYTF.

This chain uses TRBV5-1 with TRBJ2-3; D call uncertain. V was pared by 1 base and J by 2 bases, with 11 bases between. Germline CDR1 and CDR2: SGHRS and YFSETQ. The CDR3 loop spans 15 amino acids. CDR3 region: CASSLTGATTDTQYF. CDR3 nucleotide sequence: TGCGCCAGCAGCTTGACGGGCGCTACCACAGATACGCAGTATTTT.

This clonotype appeared a few times. The rearrangement joins TRBV5-1 to TRBJ1-1; D is ambiguous. This CDR3 contains 12 residues. CDR1 is SGHRS and CDR2 is YFSETQ in the germline V gene. The V and J ends lost 0 bases and 7 bases respectively, with 7 bases between them. CDR3 sequence reads: CASSLDGNEAFF. The CDR3, as DNA: TGCGCCAGCAGCTTGGACGGGAATGAAGCTTTCTTT.

Turning to this clonotype: At one of its ends the junction is not consistent with the germline gene, which may arise from a read error. The rearrangement joins TRBV20-1 to TRBJ2-2; D perhaps matches TRBD2 (5 bases). CDR3 length: 13 residues. The V gene's germline CDR1 is DFQATT and CDR2 SNEGSKA (reference sequence). The CDR3 region is CSARDGRTGERFF. As DNA, the CDR3 is TGCAGTGCTAGAGATGGGCGGACCGGGGAGCGGTTTTTT.

This clonotype appeared once. With a much larger clone just one base away, this may be a read error. The V call is TRBV20-1, the J call TRBJ2-7; 9 nucleotides agree with TRBD1. Germline values: CDR1 DFQATT, CDR2 SNEGSKA (reference sequence). The V segment lost 6 bases and the J segment 3 bases; nucleotides outside the gene matches: 9. The CDR3 sequence is 14 residues long. This CDR3 is CSAVAGQGIYEQYF. In nucleotides, the CDR3 is TGCAGTGCGGTCGCAGGACAGGGGATCTACGAGCAGTACTTC.

This clonotype was detected only a few times. This sequence joins TRBV12-3 or TRBV12-4 and TRBJ2-2; possible D gene TRBD1, 5 bases. V lost 5 bases to trimming and J lost 6 bases, with 13 bases between them. The CDR3 sequence is 14 residues long. Here the CDR3 DNA reads TGTGCCAGCAGTCTACGGCAGGGTTCCGGGGAGCTGTTTTTT. Translation gives CASSLRQGSGELFF.

This clonotype was recorded many times. The V gene is TRBV5-6, the J gene TRBJ2-6; no clear D. V was cut by 4 bases and J by 0 bases, with 14 bases left in between. The CDR3 sequence is 17 residues long. Germline CDR1 is SGHDT and CDR2 is YYEEEE. This chain's CDR3 is CASSVRSALSGANVLTF. In nucleotides, the CDR3 is TGTGCCAGCAGCGTAAGGTCCGCACTCTCTGGGGCCAACGTCCTGACTTTC.

This clonotype turned up a few times. J is TRBJ1-5 and V is TRBV24-1; tentatively, D is TRBD1 (6 bases). The germline V and J ends were trimmed by 9 bases and 1 base, with 12 bases remaining between them. CDR3 length: 14 residues. Looked up from germline, CDR1 is KGHDR and CDR2 is SFDVKD. For the CDR3, the DNA is TGTGCCACCGGACCGACAGGCAGCAATCAGCCCCAGCATTTT. It translates to CATGPTGSNQPQHF.

The V call is TRBV5-6, the J call TRBJ2-1; 7 bases agree with TRBD1. The J call is uncertain, as TRBJ2-7 better fits the DNA end. This CDR3 is 15 amino acids long. In germline, CDR1 is SGHDT, CDR2 YYEEEE. This CDR3 is CASSPGQLISYEQYF. Here the CDR3 DNA reads TGTGCCAGCAGCCCGGGACAGCTTATCTCCTACGAGCAGTACTTC.

The chain is built from TRBV30 and TRBJ2-1; TRBD2 might be the D (6 bases). This CDR3 is built from 15 residues. V was pared by 3 bases and J by 5 bases, with 17 bases between. Germline CDR1 reads GTSNPN; CDR2 reads SVGIG (reference sequence). The CDR3 protein is CAWSRKIGTHNEQFF. The CDR3 coding sequence is TGTGCCTGGAGCCGAAAGATCGGGACTCACAATGAGCAGTTCTTC.

About this clonotype itself: A single base separates this from a much larger clone, so it may be a read error. The rearrangement joins TRBV2 to TRBJ2-1; the match to TRBD2 covers 8 bases. The germline gives CDR1 SNHLY, CDR2 FYNNEI. This CDR3 has 16 amino acids. CDR3 sequence (DNA): TGTGCCGGCAGTGAACTTGGGCGGGGGGCCGGTAATGAGCAGTTCTTC. The encoded protein is CAGSELGRGAGNEQFF.

This clonotype appeared many times. V is TRBV15 and J is TRBJ1-2, with D unclear. CDR3 length: 15 residues. V lost 0 bases, J lost 8 bases, and 16 bases lay in between. The V gene's germline CDR1 is LNHNV and CDR2 YYDKDF (reference sequence). The CDR3 is CATSRDVGPPPGYTF. The CDR3 DNA is TGTGCCACCAGCAGAGATGTAGGTCCTCCCCCGGGCTACACCTTC.

This clonotype appeared many times. The chain carries TRBV12-3 or TRBV12-4 and TRBJ2-3, with 7 bases lining up with TRBD1. The ends lost 5 bases at V and 12 bases at J; junction bases unmatched: 11. The CDR3 has 13 residues. Here the CDR3 DNA reads TGTGCCAGCAGTACCCGGGACAGAGATCATCAGTATTTT. This encodes CASSTRDRDHQYF.

This clonotype has at least ten counts. The CDR3 nucleotides are TGCAGTGCTAGCCTTGGGTCGGGGGGGGACTCCTACGAGCAGTACTTC. This encodes CSASLGSGGDSYEQYF. The rearrangement joins TRBV20-1 to TRBJ2-7; 8 bases are a match to TRBD2. The junction had 10 bases not matched to a gene; V was cut back by 3 bases and J by 0 bases. Germline V gives CDR1 DFQATT, CDR2 SNEGSKA (reference sequence). The CDR3 has 16 residues.

This clonotype was seen a handful of times. This chain uses TRBV12-3 or TRBV12-4 with TRBJ2-1; 8 bases line up with TRBD1. The better agreement between TRBJ2-7 and the DNA end casts doubt on the J call. The length of the CDR3 is 15 residues. Here the CDR3 reads CASSLGGQGYNEQYF. The CDR3 DNA follows: TGTGCCAGCAGTTTAGGTGGACAGGGTTACAATGAGCAGTACTTC.

Ten or more counts support this clonotype. V gene TRBV20-1 combines with J gene TRBJ2-1, with TRBD1 matching 8 bases. Germline-derived CDR1 and CDR2 are DFQATT and SNEGSKA (reference sequence). V shed 5 bases, J shed 7 bases, and the junction held 7 bases outside the gene matches. This CDR3 is built from 13 residues. In DNA, the CDR3 is TGCAGTGCTCCGAACGACAGGGGTAATGAGCAGTTCTTC. Its translation is CSAPNDRGNEQFF.

This clonotype was seen ten or more times. The V and J genes are TRBV12-3 or TRBV12-4 and TRBJ2-7, with 7 nucleotides matching TRBD1. V trimming: 5 bases; J trimming: 2 bases; junction bases outside the gene matches: 12. There are 16 residues in the CDR3. The CDR3 here is CASSPDKWDSTYEQYF. CDR3 in DNA: TGTGCCAGCAGTCCAGATAAGTGGGACAGTACCTACGAGCAGTACTTC.

This clonotype was observed at least ten times. This chain uses TRBV27 with TRBJ1-2; D gene uncertain. Germline V gene data show CDR1 as MNHEY and CDR2 as SMNVEV (reference sequence). Trimming pared 0 bases from V and 4 bases from J, leaving 6 bases between. The CDR3 is 13 amino acids. CDR3 sequence: CASSLSNLYGYTF. CDR3 bases: TGTGCCAGCAGTTTATCGAACCTCTATGGCTACACCTTC.

The rearrangement uses TRBV19 and TRBJ2-4; unclear D gene. The DNA end favors TRBJ2-5, so the J call may be wrong. The CDR3 length is 14 residues. Germline CDR1 LNHDA, CDR2 SQIVND (reference sequence). The DNA of the CDR3 is TGTGCCAGTAGTATGCCAGGATGGGAAGAGACCCAGTACTTC. Protein sequence: CASSMPGWEETQYF.

This clonotype occurred many times. The rearrangement links TRBV20-1 to TRBJ2-5; D not resolved. V was trimmed by 5 bases and J by 2 bases, leaving 9 bases between them. This CDR3 contains 12 residues. Germline values: CDR1 DFQATT, CDR2 SNEGSKA (reference sequence). Here the CDR3 DNA reads TGCAGTGCTTGGAAGGCTCAAGAGACCCAGTACTTC. This translates into CSAWKAQETQYF.

Note on this clonotype: This clone may be a read error of a much larger clone one base away. The chain has TRBV5-4 and TRBJ2-1, with TRBD2 matching over 8 bases. The CDR3 runs to 14 residues. Looked up from germline, CDR1 is SGHNT and CDR2 is YYREEE (reference sequence). The V and J ends lost 3 bases and 6 bases, in that order; junction bases with no gene match: 5. Here the CDR3 reads CASSSGTSCNEQFF. CDR3 DNA sequence: TGTGCCAGCAGCTCCGGGACTAGTTGCAATGAGCAGTTCTTC.

A remark on this clonotype: This may be a read error: a much more frequent sequence differs by one nucleotide. J is TRBJ2-7 and V is TRBV3-1; D may be TRBD2 (6 bases). The ends were cut back, 4 bases at V and 3 bases at J, with 16 bases in the middle. CDR1 and CDR2 from the germline V gene are LGHDT and YNNKEL (reference sequence). The CDR3 extends over 15 amino acids. The CDR3 reads CASSPGGRGRYEQYF. The CDR3 bases are TGTGCCAGCAGCCCCGGAGGGCGGGGACGCTACGAGCAGTACTTC.